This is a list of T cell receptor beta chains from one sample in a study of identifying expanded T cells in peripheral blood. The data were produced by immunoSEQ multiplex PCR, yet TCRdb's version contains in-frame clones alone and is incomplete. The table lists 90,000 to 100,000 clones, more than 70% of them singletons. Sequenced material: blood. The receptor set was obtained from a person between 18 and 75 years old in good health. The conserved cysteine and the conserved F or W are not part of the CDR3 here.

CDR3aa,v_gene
AWSVQFEAF,TRBV30
ASSVLPHGSGNTIY,TRBV9
ASAQGQPQETQY,TRBV12-5
ASSPPESYEQY,TRBV18
AWSVSLWNTEAF,TRBV30
ASSVAPRDPRDEQF,TRBV9
ASSLFSSGYEQY,TRBV5-1
ASTPVAGVAFEQY,TRBV7-8
ASSESLAGGYEQY,TRBV6-1
ASSWDRGISYEQY,TRBV6-5
ASSILGYTEAF,TRBV19
ASSLLDSSTDTQY,TRBV5-6
AWNFEGVETQY,TRBV30
ASSPGTDTQY,TRBV5-1
ASRGTGRTDTQY,TRBV5-1
ASSLGTGDVKNIQY,TRBV5-1
ASSEYTSGASSYNEQF,TRBV10-1
ASSSPWVSAGGPGNEQF,TRBV9
ASSFGASYNSPLH,TRBV5-1
ASSPNEGGKQY,TRBV11-2
ASSVGESDTDTQY,TRBV9
ASSLILGSSYEQY,TRBV5-1
ASSPSLVGTESYEQY,TRBV18
ASSQQYNEQF,TRBV4-1
ASSVDGGTGELF,TRBV9
ASSTIDAQSDYEQY,TRBV19
ASSLPRQGSYEQY,TRBV11-2
ASTVQTGMNTEAF,TRBV5-1
AISESPGIGYT,TRBV10-3
ASSQAGQSTEAF,TRBV9
AWKFGTGASYEQY,TRBV30
ASSTLATADTQY,TRBV5-1
ASSLEIRYGYT,TRBV5-5
ATSSGYSGNTIY,TRBV15
ASSDVAGLPTDTQY,TRBV2
ASSDSRAGVSREQF,TRBV6-4